The rows below give T cell receptor beta chains drawn from one sample of a study of blood T cell repertoires in COVID-19. Clones were sequenced by immunoSEQ multiplex PCR, and TCRdb holds only the in-frame ones, with some missing. This table has 200,000 to 300,000 clones, 88% appearing once. Sequences were obtained from peripheral blood. These receptors came from a man in his 60s who had recovered from COVID-19. Both conserved end residues are part of each CDR3. The D gene is left open where the match is weak. Some rows have no size entry. The others give once, few or many, or a class for an expanded clone.

D	V	J	size	DNA	CDR3
TRBD2	TRBV6-5	TRBJ2-1	-	TGTGCCAGCAGCATACCTGGCGGGGGATACAATGAGCAGTTCTTC	CASSIPGGGYNEQFF
-	TRBV29-1	TRBJ2-3	-	TGCAGCGTTGGGTCGACTAGCACAGATACGCAGTATTTT	CSVGSTSTDTQYF
TRBD2	TRBV5-1	TRBJ2-2	-	TGCGCCAGCAGCAAACTAGCGGGGGGCCGGTACACCGGGGAGCTGTTTTTT	CASSKLAGGRYTGELFF
TRBD1	TRBV2	TRBJ1-4	-	TGTGCCAGCAATCCTGACAGGGGGGGGGAAAAACTGTTTTTT	CASNPDRGGEKLFF
TRBD1	TRBV7-9	TRBJ1-5	-	TGTGCCAGCAGCTTAACCGGGACAGGGAACCAGCCCCAGCATTTT	CASSLTGTGNQPQHF
-	TRBV12-3/TRBV12-4	TRBJ1-2	-	TGTGCCAGCAGTTTTGGGGGCAGTGGCTACACCTTC	CASSFGGSGYTF
TRBD1	TRBV18	TRBJ1-2	-	TGTGCCAGCTCACCCCTGGGACAGGGGGGAAACTATGGCTACACCTTC	CASSPLGQGGNYGYTF
-	TRBV12-3/TRBV12-4	TRBJ1-5	-	TGTGCCAGCAGTTTTAAACCCCGGGAGCCCCAGCATTTT	CASSFKPREPQHF
TRBD1	TRBV12-3/TRBV12-4	TRBJ2-7	-	TGTGCCAGCAGTACCGCGCCGGGACAGGAGCAGTACTTC	CASSTAPGQEQYF
TRBD2	TRBV6-8	TRBJ2-7	-	TGTGCCAGCAGTTACGCGCGGGGGAAAAAATACGAGCAGTACTTC	CASSYARGKKYEQYF
TRBD1	TRBV7-2	TRBJ2-7	-	TGTGCCAGCAGCCCGGACAGGGGAACTTCCTACGAGCAGTACTTC	CASSPDRGTSYEQYF
TRBD1	TRBV19	TRBJ1-2	-	TGTGCCAGTAGGGGACAGGATAACTATGGCTACACCTTC	CASRGQDNYGYTF
TRBD1	TRBV6-5	TRBJ2-1	-	TGTGCCAGCAGTTACGGGACAGCAAACAATGAGCAGTTCTTC	CASSYGTANNEQFF
TRBD2	TRBV7-3	TRBJ2-3	-	TGTGCCAGCAGCTCCTCCCTCCTAGCGGGGGGTTCCACAGATACGCAGTATTTT	CASSSSLLAGGSTDTQYF
-	TRBV2	TRBJ2-7	-	TGTGCCAGCAGTGAATGGTCACGAGGCCTCCCCTACGAGCAGTACTTC	CASSEWSRGLPYEQYF
-	TRBV7-9	TRBJ1-5	-	TGTGCCAGCACGCGTAGCAATCAGCCCCAGCATTTT	CASTRSNQPQHF
-	TRBV19	TRBJ1-6	-	TGTGCCAGTAGTATAAATCTGAATTCACCCCTCCACTTT	CASSINLNSPLHF
-	TRBV9	TRBJ1-5	-	TGTGCCAGCAGCCGAACCCAGGGCGGGCCCCAGCATTTT	CASSRTQGGPQHF
TRBD1	TRBV30	TRBJ1-3	-	TGTGCCTGGAGGACTCAGGGGGCAGGGGGAAACACCATATATTTT	CAWRTQGAGGNTIYF
TRBD1	TRBV4-2	TRBJ1-2	-	TGTGCCAGCAGCCCAGGGGGCAACTATGGCTACACCTTC	CASSPGGNYGYTF
-	TRBV5-1	TRBJ2-7	-	TGCGCCAGCAGCTTGGGAGCAGGGGCCAACTACGAGCAGTACTTC	CASSLGAGANYEQYF
-	TRBV7-3	TRBJ2-1	-	TGTGCCAGCAGCGAACAGGGCGGGGGCTCCTACAATGAGCAGTTCTTC	CASSEQGGGSYNEQFF
-	TRBV7-2	TRBJ2-2	-	TGTGCCAGCAGCTCCGGGGGCACCGGGGAGCTGTTTTTT	CASSSGGTGELFF
-	TRBV7-7	TRBJ2-2	-	TGTGCTAGCAGCTCTTTAGACACGAACACCGGGGAGCTGTTTTTT	CASSSLDTNTGELFF
TRBD1	TRBV6-5	TRBJ1-1	-	TGTGCCAGCAGTTGGGACAGCCTGAACACTGAAGCTTTCTTT	CASSWDSLNTEAFF
TRBD1	TRBV3-1/TRBV3-2	TRBJ1-2	-	TGTGCCAGCAGCCAAGAGGGGGGACAGAGCTATGGCTACACCTTC	CASSQEGGQSYGYTF
TRBD1	TRBV24-1	TRBJ1-5	few	TGTGCCACCACCCCCGGGACAGATAGCCTTTTGAGCAATCAGCCCCAGCATTTT	CATTPGTDSLLSNQPQHF
-	TRBV18	TRBJ2-7	-	TGTGCCAGCTCACCTTTCGTCAGCGAGAACTACGAGCAGTACTTC	CASSPFVSENYEQYF
-	TRBV3-1/TRBV3-2	TRBJ2-7	-	TGTGCCAGCAGCCAGGCAAGGGGCGCCTACGAGCAGTACTTC	CASSQARGAYEQYF
-	TRBV5-1	TRBJ1-1	-	TGCGCCAGCAGCGTCGGTTCAAGACAGCTCCCTGAAGCTTTCTTT	CASSVGSRQLPEAFF
-	TRBV6-2/TRBV6-3	TRBJ1-2	-	TGTGCCAGCACCCCCATGGGGGCTGGCTACACCTTC	CASTPMGAGYTF
-	TRBV6-2/TRBV6-3	TRBJ1-2	-	TGTGCCAGCAGTTATCCGCGGGGCACAGTCTGGGGAGGTTATGGCTACACCTTC	CASSYPRGTVWGGYGYTF
TRBD1	TRBV5-4	TRBJ2-2	few	TGTGCCAGCAGCTCGGGACAGGACAACACCGGGGAGCTGTTTTTT	CASSSGQDNTGELFF
-	TRBV6-2/TRBV6-3	TRBJ2-1	-	TGTGCCAGCAGTCCAGCACGGGGGAACGCCTACAATGAGCAGTTCTTC	CASSPARGNAYNEQFF
-	TRBV27	TRBJ1-2	-	TGTGCCAGCAGTCTCCATCGACTCTATGGCTACACCTTC	CASSLHRLYGYTF
TRBD2	TRBV5-1	TRBJ2-1	-	TGCGCCAGCAGCTTGTCGGGACTAGAGACGCTAGGAATGCAGTTCTTC	CASSLSGLETLGMQFF
-	TRBV6-6	TRBJ2-5	-	TGTGCCAGCAGTCCTGCGGGGTGGCCCCGAAAAGGAGAGACCCAGTACTTC	CASSPAGWPRKGETQYF
TRBD2	TRBV5-1	TRBJ2-3	-	TGCGCCAGCAGCAACATAGCGGGGGGTAACGCAGATACGCAGTATTTT	CASSNIAGGNADTQYF
TRBD1	TRBV9	TRBJ2-1	-	TGTGCCAGCAGCCGGGAAGGGACAGGATTCTATGAGCAGTTCTTC	CASSREGTGFYEQFF
-	TRBV14	TRBJ2-1	once	TGTGCCAGCAGCCAAGCGCGAATCCAAGAGCAGTTCTTC	CASSQARIQEQFF
TRBD1	TRBV19	TRBJ2-6	-	TGTGCCAGTAGTAGACGGGACAGGGGAACAAGTGGGGCCAACGTCCTGACTTTC	CASSRRDRGTSGANVLTF
-	TRBV6-2/TRBV6-3	TRBJ1-2	-	TGTGCCAGCAGCCGTCGGGGGAGCGGGTATGGCTACACCTTC	CASSRRGSGYGYTF
-	TRBV6-2/TRBV6-3	TRBJ2-6	-	TGTGCCAGCAGTTACTGGGGGGGCGCTGGGGCCAACGTCCTGACTTTC	CASSYWGGAGANVLTF
TRBD1	TRBV19	TRBJ1-5	-	TGTGCCAGTAGGACAGGGGGTCAACAGCCCCAGCATTTT	CASRTGGQQPQHF
TRBD1	TRBV4-2	TRBJ1-2	-	TGTGCCAGCAGCCCCCCCCGGGACAGCGGCTACCTCTATGGCTACACCTTC	CASSPPRDSGYLYGYTF
TRBD1	TRBV2	TRBJ1-2	-	TGTGCCAGCAGGGGGACAGGGGCCCGGGGCTACACCTTC	CASRGTGARGYTF
TRBD1	TRBV6-6	TRBJ1-6	-	TGTGCCAGCAGTCGGTCGCTAAACAGGGGGTTTAATTCACCCCTCCACTTT	CASSRSLNRGFNSPLHF
-	TRBV6-5	TRBJ2-2	-	TGTGCCAGCAGTTACTCTCCGGACAGGAACACCGGGGAGCTGTTTTTT	CASSYSPDRNTGELFF
TRBD1	TRBV29-1	TRBJ1-1	-	TGCAGCGCCACAGGGGTGGGTGAAGCTTTCTTT	CSATGVGEAFF
TRBD1	TRBV30	TRBJ1-1	-	TGTGCCTGGACTCCAAAGACAGGGGGCGCACCCGAAGCTTTCTTT	CAWTPKTGGAPEAFF
TRBD2	TRBV7-3	TRBJ2-5	-	TGTGCCAGCAGCTTAGGACTAGCGGGGGGTCAAGAGACCCAGTACTTC	CASSLGLAGGQETQYF
-	TRBV9	TRBJ2-2	-	TGTGCCAGCAGCGTCGGGGGCACCGGGGAGCTGTTTTTT	CASSVGGTGELFF
-	TRBV5-3	TRBJ1-2	-	TGTGCCAGAAGCTTGTCGGACTTCTCCACCTTC	CARSLSDFSTF
TRBD2	TRBV7-3	TRBJ2-3	-	TGTGCCAGCAGTCATCGGGCTAGCGGGACAGATACGCAGTATTTT	CASSHRASGTDTQYF
-	TRBV4-2	TRBJ1-5	-	TGTGCCAGCAGCCAAGAGGCCGGGGACAATCAGCCCCAGCATTTT	CASSQEAGDNQPQHF
TRBD2	TRBV7-3	TRBJ2-1	-	TGTGCCAGCAGCTTACTAGCGGGGGGCCATGAGCAGTTCTTC	CASSLLAGGHEQFF
TRBD1	TRBV5-1	TRBJ1-2	-	TGCGCCAGCAGCCCCGCCCCGACAGGGGGTACAATTCATGGCTACACCTTC	CASSPAPTGGTIHGYTF
-	TRBV5-1	TRBJ1-2	-	TGCGCCAGCAGCTCTACAGACTATGGCTACACCTTC	CASSSTDYGYTF
TRBD1	TRBV7-3	TRBJ2-5	-	TGTGCCAGCAGCCCAACAGGGGGGCGAGAGACCCAGTACTTC	CASSPTGGRETQYF
TRBD1	TRBV18	TRBJ2-1	-	TGTGCCAGCTCACCCCCGCCGGGACAGTCCGATGAGCAGTTCTTC	CASSPPPGQSDEQFF